The source of this T cell receptor beta chain is a study of cytomegalovirus exposure and HLA in healthy donors. Study-level background: The same platform used for the 666 first-cohort repertoires was also used for the 120 or so validation repertoires, as a later analysis reported.

TCRdb's table, derived via immunoSEQ multiplex PCR, lists solely in-frame clones and lacks some. The table records about 150,000 clones, roughly nine tenths of them present only once. Overall study findings and caveats: TCR clusters originating in the first cohort tended to co-occur in the roughly 120 validation repertoires, according to a later analysis. A list of approximately 160 TCR beta chains associated with cytomegalovirus was given.

As to this clone: Antigen specificity is unknown.

CDR3 size: 15 residues. Germline values: CDR1 SGDLS, CDR2 YYNGEE. V was shortened by 0 bases and J by 6 bases, with 10 bases between the two germline ends. Separate from the roughly 700-subject first cohort, the roughly 120-subject validation cohort was the one that the donors belonged to. The rearrangement uses TRBV9 and TRBJ1-6; no clear D gene. This TCR was sampled from a woman between 18 and 29 years old in good health and CMV-seropositive. Sequenced input: PBMCs. The CDR3 DNA reads as TGTGCCAGCAGCGTAGCGGGTCGGTTTAATTCACCCCTCCACTTT. Protein: CASSVAGRFNSPLHF.